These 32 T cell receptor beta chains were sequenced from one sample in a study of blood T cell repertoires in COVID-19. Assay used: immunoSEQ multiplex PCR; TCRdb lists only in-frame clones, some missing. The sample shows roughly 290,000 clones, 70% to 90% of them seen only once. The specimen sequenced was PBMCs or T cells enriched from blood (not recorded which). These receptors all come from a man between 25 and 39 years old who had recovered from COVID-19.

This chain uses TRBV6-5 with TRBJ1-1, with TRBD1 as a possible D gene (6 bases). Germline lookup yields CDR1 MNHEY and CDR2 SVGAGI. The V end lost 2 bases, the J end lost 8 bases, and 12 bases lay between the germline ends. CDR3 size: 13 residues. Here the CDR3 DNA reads TGTGCCAGCAGTTACGTGACCGGACAGGAAGCTTTCTTT. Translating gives CASSYVTGQEAFF.

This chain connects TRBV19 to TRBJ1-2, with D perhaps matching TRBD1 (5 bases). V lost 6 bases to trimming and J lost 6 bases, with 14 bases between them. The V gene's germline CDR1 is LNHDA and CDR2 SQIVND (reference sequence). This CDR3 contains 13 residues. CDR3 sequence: CASSQQERNGYTF. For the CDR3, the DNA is TGTGCCAGTAGCCAACAGGAGAGGAATGGCTACACCTTC.

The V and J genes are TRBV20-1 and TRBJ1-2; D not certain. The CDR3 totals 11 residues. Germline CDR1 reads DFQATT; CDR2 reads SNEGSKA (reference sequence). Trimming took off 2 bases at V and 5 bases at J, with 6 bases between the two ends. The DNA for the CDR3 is TGCAGTGCTAGATATATATATGGCTACACCTTC. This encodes CSARYIYGYTF.

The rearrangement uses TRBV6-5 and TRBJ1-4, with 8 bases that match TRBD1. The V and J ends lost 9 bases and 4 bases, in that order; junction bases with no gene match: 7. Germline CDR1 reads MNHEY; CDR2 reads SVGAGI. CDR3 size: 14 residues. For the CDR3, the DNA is TGTGCCAGTCAAATCACAGGGGGTAATGAAAAACTGTTTTTT. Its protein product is CASQITGGNEKLFF.

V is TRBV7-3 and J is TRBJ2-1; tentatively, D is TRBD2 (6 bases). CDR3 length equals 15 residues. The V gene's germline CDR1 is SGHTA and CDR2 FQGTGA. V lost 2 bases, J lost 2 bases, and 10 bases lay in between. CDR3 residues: CASSLDGGTYNEQFF. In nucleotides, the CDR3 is TGTGCCAGCAGCTTAGATGGAGGGACCTACAATGAGCAGTTCTTC.

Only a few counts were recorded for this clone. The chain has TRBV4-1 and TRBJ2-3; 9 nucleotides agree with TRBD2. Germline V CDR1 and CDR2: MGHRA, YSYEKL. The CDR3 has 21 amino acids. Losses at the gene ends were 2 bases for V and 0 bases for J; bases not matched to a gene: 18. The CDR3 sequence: CASSQPAIRLAGKHSTDTQYF. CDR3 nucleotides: TGCGCCAGCAGCCAACCCGCAATACGTCTAGCGGGGAAACATAGCACAGATACGCAGTATTTT.

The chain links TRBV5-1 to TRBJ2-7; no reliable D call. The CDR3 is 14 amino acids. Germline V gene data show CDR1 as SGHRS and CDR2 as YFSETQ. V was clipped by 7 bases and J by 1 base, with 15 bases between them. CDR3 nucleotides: TGCGCCAGCGGCCTCGGTGCTAGTTCCTACGAGCAGTACTTC. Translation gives CASGLGASSYEQYF.

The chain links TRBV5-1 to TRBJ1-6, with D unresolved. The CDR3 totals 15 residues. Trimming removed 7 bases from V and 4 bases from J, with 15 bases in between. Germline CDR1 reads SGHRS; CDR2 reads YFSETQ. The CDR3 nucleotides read TGCGCCAGCCACGAAGAGCCCCGATATAATTCACCCCTCCACTTT. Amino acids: CASHEEPRYNSPLHF.

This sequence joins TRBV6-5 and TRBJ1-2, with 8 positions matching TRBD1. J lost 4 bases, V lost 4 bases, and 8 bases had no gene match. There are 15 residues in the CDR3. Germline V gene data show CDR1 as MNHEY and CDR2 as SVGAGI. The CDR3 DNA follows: TGTGCCAGCAGTTTCGGACAGGGTTGGATCTATGGCTACACCTTC. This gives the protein CASSFGQGWIYGYTF.

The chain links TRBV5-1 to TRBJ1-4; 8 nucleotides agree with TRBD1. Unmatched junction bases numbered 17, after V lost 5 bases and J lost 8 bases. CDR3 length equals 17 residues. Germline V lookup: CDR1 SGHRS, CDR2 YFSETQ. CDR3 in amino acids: CASRVDPDREYGEKLFF. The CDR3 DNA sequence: TGCGCCAGCAGAGTAGACCCGGACAGGGAATATGGGGAAAAACTGTTTTTT.

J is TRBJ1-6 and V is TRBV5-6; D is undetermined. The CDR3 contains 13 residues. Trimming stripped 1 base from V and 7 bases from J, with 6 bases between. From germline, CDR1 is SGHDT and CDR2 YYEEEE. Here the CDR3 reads CASSLWENSPLHF. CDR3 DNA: TGTGCCAGCAGCTTGTGGGAGAATTCACCCCTCCACTTT.

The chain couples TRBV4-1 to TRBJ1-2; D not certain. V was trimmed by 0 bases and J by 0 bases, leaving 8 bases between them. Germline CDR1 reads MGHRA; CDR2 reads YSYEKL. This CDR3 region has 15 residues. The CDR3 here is CASSQDFATNYGYTF. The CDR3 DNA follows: TGCGCCAGCAGCCAAGATTTCGCTACTAACTATGGCTACACCTTC.

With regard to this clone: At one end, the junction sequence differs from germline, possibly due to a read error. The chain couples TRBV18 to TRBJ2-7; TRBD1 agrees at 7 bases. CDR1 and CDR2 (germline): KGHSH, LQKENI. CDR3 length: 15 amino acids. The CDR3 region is CASSPQGQVSSEQYF. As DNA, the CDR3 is TGTGCCAGCTCACCACAAGGACAGGTATCCTCCGAGCAGTACTTC. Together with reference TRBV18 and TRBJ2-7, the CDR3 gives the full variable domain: NAGVMQNPRHLVRRRGQEARLRCSPMKGHSHVYWYRQLPEEGLKFMVYLQKENIIDESGMPKERFSAEFPKEGPSILRIQQVVRGDSAAYFCASSPQGQVSSEQYFGPGTRLTVT.

The CDR3 bases are TGCGCCAGCAGCGGGGTGTCAGGGCTCTATGGCTACACCTTC. Protein product: CASSGVSGLYGYTF. The rearrangement links TRBV5-1 to TRBJ1-2; a weak D match, TRBD1 (5 bases). Germline V CDR1 and CDR2: SGHRS, YFSETQ. V was pared by 4 bases and J by 4 bases, with 14 bases between. This CDR3 has 14 residues.

The CDR3 coding sequence is TGTGCCAGCAGCCGATACGGACAGGGGCCCTACGAGCAGTACTTC. Protein: CASSRYGQGPYEQYF. The chain employs TRBV9 and TRBJ2-7, with TRBD1 matching over 9 bases. Per the germline V gene, CDR1 is SGDLS and CDR2 is YYNGEE. V gave up 4 bases and J gave up 2 bases; unmatched junction bases: 7. The CDR3 runs to 15 residues.

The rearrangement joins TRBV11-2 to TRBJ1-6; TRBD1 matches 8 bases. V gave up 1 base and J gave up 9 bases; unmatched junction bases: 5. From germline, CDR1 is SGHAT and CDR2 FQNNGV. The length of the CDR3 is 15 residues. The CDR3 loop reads CASSLGSGGVSPLHF. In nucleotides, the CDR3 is TGTGCCAGCAGCTTAGGATCAGGGGGCGTTTCACCCCTCCACTTT.

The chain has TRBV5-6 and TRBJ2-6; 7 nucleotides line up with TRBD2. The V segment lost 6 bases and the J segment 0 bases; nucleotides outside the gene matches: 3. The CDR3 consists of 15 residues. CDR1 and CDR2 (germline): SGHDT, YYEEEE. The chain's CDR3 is CASTSGLSGANVLTF. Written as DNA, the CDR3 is TGTGCCAGCACTAGCGGCCTCTCTGGGGCCAACGTCCTGACTTTC.

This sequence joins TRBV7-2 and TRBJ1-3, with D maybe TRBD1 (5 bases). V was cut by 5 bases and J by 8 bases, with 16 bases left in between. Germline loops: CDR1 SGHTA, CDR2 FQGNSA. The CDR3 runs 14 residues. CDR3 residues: CASSLRRGVDTIYF. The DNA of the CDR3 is TGTGCCAGCAGCCTACGGCGGGGGGTAGACACCATATATTTT.

CDR3 DNA: TGCGCCAGCAGCAGGCCGACAGGGGATGGCGGGGAGCTGTTTTTT. It specifies CASSRPTGDGGELFF. The gene calls are TRBV5-1 and TRBJ2-2; 8 positions match TRBD1. V lost 4 bases, J lost 7 bases, and 9 bases stayed unmatched. This CDR3 spans 15 amino acids. Germline loops: CDR1 SGHRS, CDR2 YFSETQ.

CDR3 DNA: TGTGCCAGCAGCACCAGGACAGGGGATAACTATGGCTACACCTTC. Translating gives CASSTRTGDNYGYTF. The V call is TRBV7-2, the J call TRBJ1-2; 9 bases match TRBD1. This CDR3 region has 15 residues. In germline, CDR1 is SGHTA, CDR2 FQGNSA. J was trimmed by 1 base and V by 5 bases; bases with no gene match: 5.

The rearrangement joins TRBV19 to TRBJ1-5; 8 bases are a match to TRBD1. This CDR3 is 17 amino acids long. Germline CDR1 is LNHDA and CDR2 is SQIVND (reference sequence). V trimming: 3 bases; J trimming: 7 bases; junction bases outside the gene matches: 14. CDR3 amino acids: CASSMDRAGRFRQPQHF. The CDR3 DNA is TGTGCCAGTAGTATGGACAGGGCCGGGAGATTTAGGCAGCCCCAGCATTTT.

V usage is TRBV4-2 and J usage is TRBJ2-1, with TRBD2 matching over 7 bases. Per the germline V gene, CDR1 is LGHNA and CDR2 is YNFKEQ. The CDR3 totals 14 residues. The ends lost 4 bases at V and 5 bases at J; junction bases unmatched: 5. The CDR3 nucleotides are TGTGCCAGCAGCCCTTTCCGGGGGGACAATGAGCAGTTCTTC. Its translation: CASSPFRGDNEQFF.

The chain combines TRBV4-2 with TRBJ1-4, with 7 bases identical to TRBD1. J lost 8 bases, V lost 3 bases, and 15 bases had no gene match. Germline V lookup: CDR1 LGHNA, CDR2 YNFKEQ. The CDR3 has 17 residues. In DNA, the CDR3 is TGTGCCAGCAGCCACCAAACCTTCGACAGGGAGAAAGAAAAACTGTTTTTT. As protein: CASSHQTFDREKEKLFF.

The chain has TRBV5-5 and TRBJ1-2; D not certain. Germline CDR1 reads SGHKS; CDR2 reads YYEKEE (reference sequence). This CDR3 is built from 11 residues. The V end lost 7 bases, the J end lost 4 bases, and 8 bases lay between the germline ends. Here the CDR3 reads CASPRGYGYTF. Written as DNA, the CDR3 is TGTGCCAGCCCCCGGGGCTATGGCTACACCTTC.

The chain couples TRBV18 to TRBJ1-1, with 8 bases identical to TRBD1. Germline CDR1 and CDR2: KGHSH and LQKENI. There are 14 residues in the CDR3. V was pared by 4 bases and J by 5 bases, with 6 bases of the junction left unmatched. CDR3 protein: CASSLSGGRTEAFF. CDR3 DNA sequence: TGTGCCAGCTCACTGTCAGGGGGCCGGACTGAAGCTTTCTTT.

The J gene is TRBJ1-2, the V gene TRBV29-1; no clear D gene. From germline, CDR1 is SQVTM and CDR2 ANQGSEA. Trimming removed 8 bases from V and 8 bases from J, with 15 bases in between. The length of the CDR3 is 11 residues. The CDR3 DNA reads TGCAGCCTTGGAGGGTCGGAAGGCTACACCTTC. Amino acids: CSLGGSEGYTF.

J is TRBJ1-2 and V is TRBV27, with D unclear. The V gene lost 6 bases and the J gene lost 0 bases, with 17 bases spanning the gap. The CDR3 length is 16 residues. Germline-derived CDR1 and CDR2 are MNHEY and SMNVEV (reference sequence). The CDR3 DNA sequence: TGTGCCAGCAGCGACCAACAACCGGGAGCTAACTATGGCTACACCTTC. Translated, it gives CASSDQQPGANYGYTF.

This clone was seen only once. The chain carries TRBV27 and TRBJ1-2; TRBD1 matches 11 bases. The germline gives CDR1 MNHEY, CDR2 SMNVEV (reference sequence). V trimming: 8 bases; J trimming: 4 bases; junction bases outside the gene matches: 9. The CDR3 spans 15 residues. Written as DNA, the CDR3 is TGTGCCAGCCATACCGGGACAGGGGGGCCCTATGGCTACACCTTC. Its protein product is CASHTGTGGPYGYTF.

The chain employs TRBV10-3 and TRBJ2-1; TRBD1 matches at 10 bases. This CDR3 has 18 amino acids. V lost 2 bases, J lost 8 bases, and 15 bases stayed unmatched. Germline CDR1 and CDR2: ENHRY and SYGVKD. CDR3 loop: CAISEPSYWGQGTHEQFF. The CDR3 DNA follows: TGTGCCATCAGTGAGCCCTCGTATTGGGGACAGGGGACCCATGAGCAGTTCTTC.

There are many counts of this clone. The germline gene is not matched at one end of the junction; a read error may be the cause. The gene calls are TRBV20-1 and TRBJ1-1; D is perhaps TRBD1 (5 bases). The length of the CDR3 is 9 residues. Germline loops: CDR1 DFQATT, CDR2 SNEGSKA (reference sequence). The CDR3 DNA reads TGCAGTGCTAGGACACGGGGGGGTTTT. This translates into CSARTRGGF.

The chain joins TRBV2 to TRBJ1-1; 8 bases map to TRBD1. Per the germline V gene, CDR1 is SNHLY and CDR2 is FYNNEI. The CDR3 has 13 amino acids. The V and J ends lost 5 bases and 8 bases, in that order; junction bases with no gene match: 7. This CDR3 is CASSIGQGREAFF. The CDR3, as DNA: TGTGCCAGCAGTATTGGACAGGGACGCGAAGCTTTCTTT.

CDR3 region: CASSLEGVSWVVSDTF. The CDR3 DNA is TGTGCCAGCAGCTTAGAAGGGGTGTCCTGGGTGGTTTCGGACACCTTC. J is TRBJ1-2 and V is TRBV7-9; D is perhaps TRBD1 (5 bases). Germline CDR1 reads SEHNR; CDR2 reads FQNEAQ (reference sequence). V lost 1 base and J lost 12, with 24 bases in between. This CDR3 comprises 16 residues.